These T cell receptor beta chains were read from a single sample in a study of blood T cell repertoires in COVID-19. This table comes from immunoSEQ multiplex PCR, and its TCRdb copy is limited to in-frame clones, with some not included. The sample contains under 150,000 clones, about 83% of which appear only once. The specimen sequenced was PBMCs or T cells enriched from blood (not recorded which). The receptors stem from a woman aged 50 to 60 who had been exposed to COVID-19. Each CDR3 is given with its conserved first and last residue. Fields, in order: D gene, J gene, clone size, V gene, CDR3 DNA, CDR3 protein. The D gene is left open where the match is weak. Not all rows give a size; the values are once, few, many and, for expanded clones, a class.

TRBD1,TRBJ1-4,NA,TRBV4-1,TGCGCCAGCAGCCAAGGCGGGACAGGGAAGGAAAAACTGTTTTTT,CASSQGGTGKEKLFF
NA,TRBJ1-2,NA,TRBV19,TGTGCCAGTAGAGACCGCCAGGGGAGAAACTATGGCTACACCTTC,CASRDRQGRNYGYTF
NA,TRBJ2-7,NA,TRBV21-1,TGTGCCAGCAGCAGGAGGTGCAACACTCTCTCCTACGAGCAGTACTTC,CASSRRCNTLSYEQYF
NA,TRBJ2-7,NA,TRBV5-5,TGTGCCAGCAGCTTGGAAGCCGCAACTACGTTAGAGCAGTACTTC,CASSLEAATTLEQYF
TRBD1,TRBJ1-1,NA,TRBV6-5,TGTGCCAGCAGTACGACAGGGGGCACTGAAGCTTTCTTT,CASSTTGGTEAFF
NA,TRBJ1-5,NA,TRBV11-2,TGTGCCAGCAGCTTATTGGATCGACCGACACCGTATAGCAATCAGCCCCAGCATTTT,CASSLLDRPTPYSNQPQHF
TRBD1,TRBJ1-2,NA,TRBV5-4,TGTGCCAGCAGCTTGGGGGGGACAGGGTGGTATGGCTACACCTTC,CASSLGGTGWYGYTF
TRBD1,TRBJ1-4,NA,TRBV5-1,TGCGCCAGCAGCCCGACGGACAGGAAGAATGAAAAACTGTTTTTT,CASSPTDRKNEKLFF
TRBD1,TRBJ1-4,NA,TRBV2,TGTGCCGGGCCGGACAGGAATGAAACTAATGAAAAACTGTTTTTT,CAGPDRNETNEKLFF
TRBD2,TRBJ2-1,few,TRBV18,TGTGCCAGCTCACCTGGGACTAGCGGAGCCGGGGATGAGCAGTTCTTC,CASSPGTSGAGDEQFF
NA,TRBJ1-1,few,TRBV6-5,TGTGCCAGCAGACCCAGTGAAGCCCCGGGAGCTTTCTTT,CASRPSEAPGAFF
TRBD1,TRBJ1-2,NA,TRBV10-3,TGTGCCACAAACAGGGGAGGCGGCTACACCTTC,CATNRGGGYTF
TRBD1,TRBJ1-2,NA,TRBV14,TGTGCCAGCAGCCAAGCCCGGACAGGGGAAGGCTACACCTTC,CASSQARTGEGYTF
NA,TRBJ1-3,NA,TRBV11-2,TGTGCCAGCAGCTACAGTGGAAACACCATATATTTT,CASSYSGNTIYF
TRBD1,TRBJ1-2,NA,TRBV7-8,TGTGCCAGCAGCCCAACAGGGGACTCGGGGTATGGCTACACCTTC,CASSPTGDSGYGYTF
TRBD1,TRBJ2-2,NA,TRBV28,TGTGCCAGCAGATTGACAGGGGGCAGTGGCGGGGAGCTGTTTTTT,CASRLTGGSGGELFF
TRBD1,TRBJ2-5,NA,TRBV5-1,TGCGCCAGCAGCTTGGGTAACAGGGGCCAAGAGACCCAGTACTTC,CASSLGNRGQETQYF
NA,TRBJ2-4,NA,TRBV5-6,TGTGCCAGCAGCTTTGGGCGAGTAGACATTCAGTACTTC,CASSFGRVDIQYF
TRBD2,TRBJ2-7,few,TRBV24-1,TGTGCCACCAGTGCTCAGCGGGAGGGATTAGAGCAGTACTTC,CATSAQREGLEQYF
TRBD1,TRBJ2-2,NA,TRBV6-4,TGTGCCAGCAGTGACTCGGGGGGACAGGGATACACCGGGGAGCTGTTTTTT,CASSDSGGQGYTGELFF
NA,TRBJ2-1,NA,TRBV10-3,TGTGCCATCAGCTCTAATAATGAGCAGTTCTTC,CAISSNNEQFF
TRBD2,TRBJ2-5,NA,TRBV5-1,TGCGCCAGCAGCTTCGGACTAGCGGGCACAGAGACCCAGTACTTC,CASSFGLAGTETQYF
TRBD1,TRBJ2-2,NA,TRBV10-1,TGCGCCAGCAGTGACCGGGACAGGACTAAACCCCCGAACACCGGGGAGCTGTTTTTT,CASSDRDRTKPPNTGELFF
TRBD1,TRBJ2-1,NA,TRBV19,TGTGCCAGTAGTATTAGGGGACAGGGGGCTCGAGTCAATGAGCAGTTCTTC,CASSIRGQGARVNEQFF
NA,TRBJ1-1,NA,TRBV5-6,TGTGCCAGCAGACCCGGGACAAGGAACACTGAAGCTTTCTTT,CASRPGTRNTEAFF